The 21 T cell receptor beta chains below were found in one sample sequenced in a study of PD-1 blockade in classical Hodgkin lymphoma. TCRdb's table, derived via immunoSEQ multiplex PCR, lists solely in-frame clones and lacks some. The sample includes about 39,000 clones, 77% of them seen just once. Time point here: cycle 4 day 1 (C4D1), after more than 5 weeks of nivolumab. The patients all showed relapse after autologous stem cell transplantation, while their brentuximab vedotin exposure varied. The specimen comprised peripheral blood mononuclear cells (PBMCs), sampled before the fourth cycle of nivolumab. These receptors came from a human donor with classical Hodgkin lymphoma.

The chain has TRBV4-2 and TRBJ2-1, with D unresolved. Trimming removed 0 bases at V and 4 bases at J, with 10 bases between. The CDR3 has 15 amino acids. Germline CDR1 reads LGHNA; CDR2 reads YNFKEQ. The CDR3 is CASSQEARRYNEQFF. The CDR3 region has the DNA TGTGCCAGCAGCCAAGAGGCCCGGCGTTACAATGAGCAGTTCTTC.

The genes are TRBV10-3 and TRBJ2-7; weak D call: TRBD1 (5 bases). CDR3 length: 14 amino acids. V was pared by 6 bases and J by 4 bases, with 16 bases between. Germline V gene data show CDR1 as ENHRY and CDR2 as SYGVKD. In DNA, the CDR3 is TGTGCCATCAGGACGGACATGGAACCTTACGAGCAGTACTTC. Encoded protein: CAIRTDMEPYEQYF.

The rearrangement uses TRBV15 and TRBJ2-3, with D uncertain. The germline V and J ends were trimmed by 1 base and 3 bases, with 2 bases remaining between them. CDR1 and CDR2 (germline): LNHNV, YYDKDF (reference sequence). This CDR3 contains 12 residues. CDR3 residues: CATSRGTDTQYF. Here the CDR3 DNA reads TGTGCCACCAGCAGAGGAACAGATACGCAGTATTTT.

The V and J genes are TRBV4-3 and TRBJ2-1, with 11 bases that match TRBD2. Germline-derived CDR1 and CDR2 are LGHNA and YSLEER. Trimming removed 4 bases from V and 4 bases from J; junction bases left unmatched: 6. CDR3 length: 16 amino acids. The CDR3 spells CASSLSSGGQYNEQFF. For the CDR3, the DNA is TGCGCCAGCAGCCTCTCTAGCGGGGGGCAATACAATGAGCAGTTCTTC.

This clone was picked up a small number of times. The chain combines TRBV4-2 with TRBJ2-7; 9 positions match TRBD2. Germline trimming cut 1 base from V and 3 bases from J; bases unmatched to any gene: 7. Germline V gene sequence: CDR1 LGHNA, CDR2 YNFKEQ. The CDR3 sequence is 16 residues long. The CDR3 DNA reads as TGTGCCAGCAGCCAAGTGGGTGCTAGCGGGGTCTACGAGCAGTACTTC. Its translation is CASSQVGASGVYEQYF.

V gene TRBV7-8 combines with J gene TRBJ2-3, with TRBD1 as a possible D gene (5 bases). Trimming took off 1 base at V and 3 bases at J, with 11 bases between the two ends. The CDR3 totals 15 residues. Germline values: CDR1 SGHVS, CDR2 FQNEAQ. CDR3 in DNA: TGTGCCAGCAGCTTAGAGGGCGCAGGGACAGATACGCAGTATTTT. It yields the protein CASSLEGAGTDTQYF.

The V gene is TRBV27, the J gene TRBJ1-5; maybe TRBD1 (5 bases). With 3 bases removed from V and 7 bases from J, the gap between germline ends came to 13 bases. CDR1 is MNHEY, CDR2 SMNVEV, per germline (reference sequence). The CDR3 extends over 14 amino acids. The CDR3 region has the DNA TGTGCCAGCAGTTTCGCAGGGCTAGGGCAGCCCCAGCATTTT. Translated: CASSFAGLGQPQHF.

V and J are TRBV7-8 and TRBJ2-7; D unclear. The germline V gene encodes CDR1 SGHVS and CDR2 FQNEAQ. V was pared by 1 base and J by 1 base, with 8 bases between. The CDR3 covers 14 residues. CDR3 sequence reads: CASSLGPGSYEQYF. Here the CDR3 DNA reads TGTGCCAGCAGCTTAGGCCCAGGATCCTACGAGCAGTACTTC.

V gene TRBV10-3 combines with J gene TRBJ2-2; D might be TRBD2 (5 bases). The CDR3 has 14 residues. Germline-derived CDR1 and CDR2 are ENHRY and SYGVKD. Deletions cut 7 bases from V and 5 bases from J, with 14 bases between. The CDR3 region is CAINRSWRTGELFF. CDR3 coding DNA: TGTGCCATCAATCGATCCTGGAGGACCGGGGAGCTGTTTTTT.

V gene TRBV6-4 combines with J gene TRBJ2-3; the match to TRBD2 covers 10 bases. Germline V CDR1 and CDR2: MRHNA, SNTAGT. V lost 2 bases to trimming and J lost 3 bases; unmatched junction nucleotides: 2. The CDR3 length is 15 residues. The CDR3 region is CASSDTSGVTDTQYF. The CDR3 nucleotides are TGTGCCAGCAGTGACACTAGCGGGGTTACAGATACGCAGTATTTT.

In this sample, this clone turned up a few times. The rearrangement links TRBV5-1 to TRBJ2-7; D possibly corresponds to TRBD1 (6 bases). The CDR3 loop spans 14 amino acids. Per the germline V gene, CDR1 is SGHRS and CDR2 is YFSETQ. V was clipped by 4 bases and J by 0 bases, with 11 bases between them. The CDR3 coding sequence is TGCGCCAGCAGCGTACTACAGGGCTCCTACGAGCAGTACTTC. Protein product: CASSVLQGSYEQYF.

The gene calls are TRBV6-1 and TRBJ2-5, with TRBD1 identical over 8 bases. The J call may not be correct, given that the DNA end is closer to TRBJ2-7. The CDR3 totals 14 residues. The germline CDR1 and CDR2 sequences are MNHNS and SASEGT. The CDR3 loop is CASSVSGGPYEQYF. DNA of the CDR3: TGTGCCAGCAGTGTTTCAGGGGGCCCCTACGAGCAGTACTTC.

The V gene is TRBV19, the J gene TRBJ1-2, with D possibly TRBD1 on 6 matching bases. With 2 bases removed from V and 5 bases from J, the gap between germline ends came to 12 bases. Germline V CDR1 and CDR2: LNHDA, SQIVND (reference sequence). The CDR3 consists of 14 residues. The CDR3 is CASSIPRTAYGYTF. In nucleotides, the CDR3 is TGTGCCAGTAGTATACCCCGGACAGCGTATGGCTACACCTTC.

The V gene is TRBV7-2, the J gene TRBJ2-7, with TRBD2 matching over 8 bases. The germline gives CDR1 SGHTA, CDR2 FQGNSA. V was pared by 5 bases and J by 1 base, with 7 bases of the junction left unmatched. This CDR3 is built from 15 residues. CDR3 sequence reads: CASSHSGTDSYEQYF. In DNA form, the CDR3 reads TGTGCCAGCAGCCATAGCGGGACGGATTCCTACGAGCAGTACTTC.

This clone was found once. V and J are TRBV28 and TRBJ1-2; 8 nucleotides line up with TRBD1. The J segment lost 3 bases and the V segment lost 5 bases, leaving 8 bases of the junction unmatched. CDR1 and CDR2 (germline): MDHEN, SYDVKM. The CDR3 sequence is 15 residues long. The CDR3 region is CASSLGQGRHYGYTF. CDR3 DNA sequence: TGTGCCAGCAGTCTCGGACAGGGACGTCACTATGGCTACACCTTC.

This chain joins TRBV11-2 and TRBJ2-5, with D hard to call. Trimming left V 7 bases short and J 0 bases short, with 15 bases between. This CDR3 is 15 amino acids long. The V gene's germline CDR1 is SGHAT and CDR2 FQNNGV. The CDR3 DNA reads TGTGCCAGCACCCGGTTTGGGCAGTACCAAGAGACCCAGTACTTC. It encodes CASTRFGQYQETQYF.

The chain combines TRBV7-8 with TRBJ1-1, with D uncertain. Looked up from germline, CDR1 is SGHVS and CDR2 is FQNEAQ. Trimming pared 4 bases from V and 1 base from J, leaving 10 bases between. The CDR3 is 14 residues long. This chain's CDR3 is CASSSRTGNTEAFF. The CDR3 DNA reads TGTGCCAGCAGCTCACGGACCGGGAACACTGAAGCTTTCTTT.

The CDR3 nucleotides are TGCGCCAGCAGCCAAGAGCCAGTGGGGCTGAATGAGCAGTTCTTC. Its translation: CASSQEPVGLNEQFF. The chain is built from TRBV4-3 and TRBJ2-1; a possible D gene is TRBD1 (5 bases). This CDR3 is 15 amino acids long. CDR1 is LGHNA and CDR2 is YSLEER in the germline V gene. V lost 0 bases and J lost 7, with 13 bases in between.

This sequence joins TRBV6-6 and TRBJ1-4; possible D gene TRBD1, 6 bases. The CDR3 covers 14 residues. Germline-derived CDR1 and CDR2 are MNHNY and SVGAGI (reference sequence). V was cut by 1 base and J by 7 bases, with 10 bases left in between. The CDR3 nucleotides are TGTGCCAGCAGTTACTACAGGGAGGGTGAAAAACTGTTTTTT. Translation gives CASSYYREGEKLFF.

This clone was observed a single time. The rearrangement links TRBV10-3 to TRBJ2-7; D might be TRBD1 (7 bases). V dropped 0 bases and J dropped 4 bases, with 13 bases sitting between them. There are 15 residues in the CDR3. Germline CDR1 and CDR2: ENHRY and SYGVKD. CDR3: CAISESNRGGYEQYF. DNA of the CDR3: TGTGCCATCAGTGAGTCGAACAGGGGAGGTTACGAGCAGTACTTC.

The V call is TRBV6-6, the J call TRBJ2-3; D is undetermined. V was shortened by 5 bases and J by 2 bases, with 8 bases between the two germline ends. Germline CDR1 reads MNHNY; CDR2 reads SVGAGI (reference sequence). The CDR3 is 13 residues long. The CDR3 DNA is TGTGCCAGCAGTCAGACACACACAGATACGCAGTATTTT. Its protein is CASSQTHTDTQYF.